The source of this T cell receptor (beta chain) is a study of blood T cell repertoires in COVID-19. For the study at large: T cells, B-cell-depleted T cells, or PBMCs provided the cDNA or gDNA that served as material.

Germline-derived CDR1 and CDR2 are ENHRY and SYGVKD. The CDR3 has 12 amino acids. Trimming took 10 bases from V and 3 from J; bases not matched to a gene: 5. Participants had their cohort set by participant-reported clinical history. As originally analysed: The assay estimated nucleated cells by amplifying reference gene primers. TCRdb's copy holds only in-frame clones and misses some; the assay was immunoSEQ multiplex PCR. That table furnishes V, J and clone size, whereas the DNA furnished D and trimming. The table includes roughly 330,000 clones, roughly 86% detected once. The source material was PBMCs or T cells enriched from blood (not recorded which). This receptor was obtained from a woman aged 25 to 39 who had recovered from COVID-19. V is TRBV10-3 and J is TRBJ2-7; 8 bases agree with TRBD1. The CDR3 nucleotides are TGTGCCACCTATGGACAGGGCTACGAGCAGTACTTC. Its protein is CATYGQGYEQYF.